A selection of T cell receptor beta chains follows, all from one sample in a study of blood T cells in healthy people across ages. TCRdb reanalysed the 5' RACE reads using MiXCR and keeps one entry per CDR3 protein. The sample includes roughly 700,000 distinct CDR3 sequences, over 45% of them seen just once. Sequenced material: blood. The receptors originated from a woman aged 55-69 years in good health. Each CDR3 is given with its conserved first and last residue. D genes are given only for firm matches. Expanded clones are given a class, and other clones once, few, many or no size at all.

abundance: NA
j_gene: TRBJ2-7
d_gene: NA
v_gene: TRBV10-3
CDR3aa: CAISPLEGIEQYF
CDR3nt: TGTGCCATCAGTCCCCTCGAGGGGATCGAGCAGTACTTC

abundance: NA
j_gene: TRBJ2-2
d_gene: NA
v_gene: TRBV7-9
CDR3aa: CASSLGRMNTGELFF
CDR3nt: TGTGCCAGCAGCTTGGGACGGATGAACACCGGGGAGCTGTTTTTT

abundance: NA
j_gene: TRBJ1-6
d_gene: NA
v_gene: TRBV4-1
CDR3aa: CASSQEVQADNSPLHF
CDR3nt: TGCGCCAGCAGCCAAGAGGTCCAGGCCGATAATTCACCCCTCCACTTT

abundance: NA
j_gene: TRBJ2-3
d_gene: TRBD2
v_gene: TRBV4-2
CDR3aa: CASSQSLAGGDTQYF
CDR3nt: TGTGCCAGCAGCCAAAGCTTAGCGGGGGGGGATACGCAGTATTTT

abundance: NA
j_gene: TRBJ1-2
d_gene: TRBD1
v_gene: TRBV12-3/TRBV12-4
CDR3aa: CASSEAGQGYGYTF
CDR3nt: TGTGCCAGCAGCGAAGCGGGACAGGGCTATGGCTACACCTTC

abundance: NA
j_gene: TRBJ2-3
d_gene: NA
v_gene: TRBV4-2
CDR3aa: CASSQDTWLTQYF
CDR3nt: TGTGCCAGCAGCCAAGATACTTGGCTTACGCAGTATTTT

abundance: once
j_gene: TRBJ2-7
d_gene: NA
v_gene: TRBV12-3/TRBV12-4
CDR3aa: CASSSQGLDSYEQYF
CDR3nt: TGTGCCAGCAGTTCCCAGGGTTTAGACTCCTACGAGCAGTACTTC

abundance: NA
j_gene: TRBJ2-5
d_gene: TRBD1
v_gene: TRBV29-1
CDR3aa: CSVGGQGKGRQYF
CDR3nt: TGCAGCGTTGGGGGACAGGGTAAGGGAAGGCAGTACTTC

abundance: NA
j_gene: TRBJ2-5
d_gene: TRBD2
v_gene: TRBV25-1
CDR3aa: CASGDVVTSGRREQYF
CDR3nt: TGTGCCAGCGGTGATGTGGTGACTAGCGGTCGACGGGAGCAGTACTTC

abundance: NA
j_gene: TRBJ2-7
d_gene: NA
v_gene: TRBV6-1
CDR3aa: CASSGGTGEGYEQYF
CDR3nt: TGTGCCAGCAGTGGGGGGACTGGCGAAGGCTACGAGCAGTACTTC

abundance: few
j_gene: TRBJ2-7
d_gene: NA
v_gene: TRBV15
CDR3aa: CATSLGYYEQYF
CDR3nt: TGTGCCACCAGTCTGGGATACTACGAGCAGTACTTC

abundance: few
j_gene: TRBJ2-4
d_gene: NA
v_gene: TRBV7-2
CDR3aa: CASSPRTGREQYF
CDR3nt: TGTGCCAGCAGCCCTCGGACAGGGCGGGAGCAGTACTTC

abundance: NA
j_gene: TRBJ2-7
d_gene: NA
v_gene: TRBV15
CDR3aa: CATSRRITAYDSSYEQYF
CDR3nt: TGTGCCACCAGCAGACGGATTACAGCGTATGACAGCTCCTACGAGCAGTACTTC

abundance: once
j_gene: TRBJ1-2
d_gene: NA
v_gene: TRBV7-9
CDR3aa: CASSLWASDGVYGYTF
CDR3nt: TGTGCCAGCAGCTTATGGGCCTCCGACGGGGTTTATGGCTACACCTTC

abundance: NA
j_gene: TRBJ2-7
d_gene: NA
v_gene: TRBV2
CDR3aa: CASSEAPGPAYEQYF
CDR3nt: TGTGCCAGCAGTGAAGCCCCGGGACCCGCCTACGAGCAGTACTTC

abundance: NA
j_gene: TRBJ2-6
d_gene: TRBD1
v_gene: TRBV5-1
CDR3aa: CASSHQQGSGANVLTF
CDR3nt: TGCGCCAGCAGCCACCAACAGGGGTCTGGGGCCAACGTCCTGACTTTC

abundance: NA
j_gene: TRBJ1-1
d_gene: NA
v_gene: TRBV20-1
CDR3aa: CSAGGSNTEAFF
CDR3nt: TGCAGTGCCGGGGGGAGTAACACTGAAGCTTTCTTT

abundance: NA
j_gene: TRBJ2-7
d_gene: TRBD1
v_gene: TRBV7-2
CDR3aa: CASSTYGTGHYEQYF
CDR3nt: TGTGCCAGCAGCACTTACGGGACAGGGCACTACGAGCAGTACTTC

abundance: few
j_gene: TRBJ2-5
d_gene: TRBD2
v_gene: TRBV20-1
CDR3aa: CSARDAGAGETQYF
CDR3nt: TGCAGTGCTAGAGATGCGGGAGCGGGAGAGACCCAGTACTTC

abundance: NA
j_gene: TRBJ2-7
d_gene: NA
v_gene: TRBV20-1
CDR3aa: CSARDQPRLTGYNEQYF
CDR3nt: TGCAGTGCTAGAGATCAGCCTAGGTTGACGGGCTACAATGAGCAGTACTTC

abundance: few
j_gene: TRBJ2-2
d_gene: NA
v_gene: TRBV10-3
CDR3aa: CAISEPQGSGELFF
CDR3nt: TGTGCCATCAGTGAGCCACAGGGATCCGGGGAGCTGTTTTTT

abundance: many
j_gene: TRBJ2-7
d_gene: NA
v_gene: TRBV4-1
CDR3aa: CASRRGDLVSYEQYF
CDR3nt: TGCGCCAGCCGGAGGGGGGACCTAGTTTCCTACGAGCAGTACTTC

abundance: NA
j_gene: TRBJ2-1
d_gene: NA
v_gene: TRBV10-3
CDR3aa: CAISDRGDGQDEQFF
CDR3nt: TGTGCCATCAGTGATAGGGGGGACGGCCAGGATGAGCAGTTCTTC

abundance: NA
j_gene: TRBJ2-6
d_gene: NA
v_gene: TRBV7-9
CDR3aa: CASSQLRQFSGANVLTF
CDR3nt: TGTGCCAGCAGCCAATTAAGACAGTTCTCTGGGGCCAACGTCCTGACTTTC

abundance: NA
j_gene: TRBJ1-2
d_gene: NA
v_gene: TRBV14
CDR3aa: CASSPAYFKANYGYTF
CDR3nt: TGTGCCAGCAGCCCGGCTTATTTTAAAGCTAACTATGGCTACACCTTC

abundance: NA
j_gene: TRBJ2-1
d_gene: TRBD2
v_gene: TRBV19
CDR3aa: CASSIGGGNNEQFF
CDR3nt: TGTGCCAGTAGTATCGGGGGAGGGAACAATGAGCAGTTCTTC

abundance: few
j_gene: TRBJ1-2
d_gene: NA
v_gene: TRBV29-1
CDR3aa: CSVEGVVYGYTF
CDR3nt: TGCAGCGTTGAGGGGGTCGTCTATGGCTACACCTTC

abundance: NA
j_gene: TRBJ2-4
d_gene: TRBD2
v_gene: TRBV27
CDR3aa: CASSNPREGVHIQYF
CDR3nt: TGTGCCAGCAGTAACCCTCGGGAGGGAGTACACATTCAGTACTTC

abundance: few
j_gene: TRBJ2-3
d_gene: TRBD2
v_gene: TRBV29-1
CDR3aa: CSVEGQREITDTQYF
CDR3nt: TGCAGCGTTGAAGGGCAGCGGGAGATCACAGATACGCAGTATTTT

abundance: NA
j_gene: TRBJ2-3
d_gene: NA
v_gene: TRBV10-3
CDR3aa: CAISGPGPDTQYF
CDR3nt: TGTGCCATCAGTGGTCCGGGACCAGATACGCAGTATTTT

abundance: NA
j_gene: TRBJ2-6
d_gene: NA
v_gene: TRBV29-1
CDR3aa: CSVFDSSGANVLTF
CDR3nt: TGCAGCGTCTTCGACAGCTCTGGGGCCAACGTCCTGACTTTC

abundance: NA
j_gene: TRBJ2-5
d_gene: TRBD1
v_gene: TRBV20-1
CDR3aa: CSARLGQQETQYF
CDR3nt: TGCAGTGCTAGATTGGGACAGCAAGAGACCCAGTACTTC

abundance: once
j_gene: TRBJ2-5
d_gene: NA
v_gene: TRBV7-7
CDR3aa: CASSLGSGASLYQETQYF
CDR3nt: TGTGCCAGCAGCTTAGGGTCAGGGGCCTCTTTATACCAAGAGACCCAGTACTTC

abundance: few
j_gene: TRBJ2-3
d_gene: TRBD2
v_gene: TRBV5-4
CDR3aa: CASSPGLAARADTQYF
CDR3nt: TGTGCCAGCAGCCCGGGACTAGCGGCCAGGGCAGATACGCAGTATTTT

abundance: NA
j_gene: TRBJ2-7
d_gene: TRBD2
v_gene: TRBV18
CDR3aa: CASSPSSGGGSYNEQYF
CDR3nt: TGTGCCAGCTCACCTTCAAGCGGGGGCGGCTCCTACAATGAGCAGTACTTC

abundance: NA
j_gene: TRBJ2-1
d_gene: TRBD1
v_gene: TRBV7-2
CDR3aa: CASSSPGQGRSNEQFF
CDR3nt: TGTGCCAGCAGCAGTCCGGGACAGGGCAGGTCCAATGAGCAGTTCTTC

abundance: few
j_gene: TRBJ2-7
d_gene: NA
v_gene: TRBV9
CDR3aa: CASSVEGRRDEQYF
CDR3nt: TGTGCCAGCAGCGTAGAAGGTAGGCGAGATGAGCAGTACTTC

abundance: few
j_gene: TRBJ2-1
d_gene: TRBD2
v_gene: TRBV10-3
CDR3aa: CAISESWTSAYNEQFF
CDR3nt: TGTGCCATCAGTGAGTCTTGGACTAGCGCCTACAATGAGCAGTTCTTC

abundance: NA
j_gene: TRBJ2-1
d_gene: NA
v_gene: TRBV29-1
CDR3aa: CSVREGSGETQFF
CDR3nt: TGCAGCGTTCGTGAAGGGTCGGGCGAGACCCAGTTCTTC

abundance: few
j_gene: TRBJ2-3
d_gene: NA
v_gene: TRBV20-1
CDR3aa: CSARDWASRVDTQYF
CDR3nt: TGCAGTGCTAGAGATTGGGCTAGTCGAGTCGATACGCAGTATTTT